This T cell receptor beta chain was recorded in a study of control samples from healthy donors and cancer patients. Assay: immunoSEQ multiplex PCR; the TCRdb copy retains only in-frame clones and omits some. The data contain some 120,000 clones, more than 80% of them singletons. This CDR3 is 17 amino acids long. Trimming cost V 0 bases and J 8 bases; bases outside gene matches: 13. CDR1 is KGHSH and CDR2 is LQKENI in the germline V gene. Sequences were obtained from blood. The rearrangement joins TRBV18 to TRBJ1-1; TRBD1 matches at 9 bases. This TCR was recovered from a man in his fifties or sixties in good health. CDR3 sequence reads: CASSPPLQGAGGSEAFF. CDR3 sequence (DNA): TGTGCCAGCTCACCACCGTTACAGGGGGCGGGTGGTTCGGAAGCTTTCTTT.